The 15 T cell receptor beta chains reported below all come from one sample, sequenced in a study of T cell repertoires in cytomegalovirus infection (dated by TCRdb to between 2018 and 2020). These receptors have no identified antigens. The treatment or condition label, as the study defines it: in vitro stimulation with specific CMV peptide epitopes to enrich CMV-specific T cells. TCRdb records Illumina HiSeq 1500 as the sequencer. TCRdb took the public reads, trimmed them with fastp at Q25, ran MiXCR for clone calling and kept in-frame beta chains. Merged by CDR3 protein, the rows form single entries marked with the most common genes and DNA. This sample gives about 830,000 distinct CDR3 sequences in total; over 25% of them show up just once. Over 10% of the sample is taken by the ten largest. The sequencing used cultured CD8+ T cells from PBMCs, collected from culture after CMV antigen stimulation. These TCRs come from a human donor in good health (CMV status not recorded). Some clones in this sample may be carry-over from other donors' samples.

This clonotype was detected only a few times. The chain uses TRBV6-1 and TRBJ1-1; D not certain. V was trimmed by 3 bases and J by 7 bases, leaving 9 bases between them. The CDR3 spans 12 residues. CDR1 is MNHNS and CDR2 is SASEGT in the germline V gene. This chain's CDR3 is CASSDLTGEAFF. CDR3 nucleotide sequence: TGTGCCAGCAGTGACCTAACGGGTGAAGCTTTCTTT.

This clonotype has more than one count but fewer than ten. J is TRBJ1-2 and V is TRBV12-3 or TRBV12-4; D remains ambiguous. The V gene lost 1 base and the J gene lost 4 bases, with 7 bases spanning the gap. This CDR3 comprises 13 residues. The CDR3 sequence: CASSLGNSYGYTF. The CDR3 coding sequence is TGTGCCAGCAGTTTAGGGAACAGCTATGGCTACACCTTC.

This clonotype turned up a few times. The chain combines TRBV7-6 with TRBJ2-2; possibly TRBD2 for D (5 bases). Per germline, CDR1 SGHVS and CDR2 FNYEAQ. Trimming removed 6 bases from V and 5 bases from J, with 19 bases in between. CDR3 length equals 16 residues. The CDR3, as DNA: TGTGCCAGCAGACCCAACATTGGGGAGATTACCGGGGAGCTGTTTTTT. Protein sequence: CASRPNIGEITGELFF.

This clonotype was seen more than once but under ten times. The CDR3 nucleotides read TGTGCCAGCAGCGGGACAGGGAGAATGGGTCAGCCCCAGCATTTT. Its translation is CASSGTGRMGQPQHF. V is TRBV7-9 and J is TRBJ1-5; 9 bases are a match to TRBD1. With V trimmed by 5 bases and J by 6 bases, 8 bases remained unmatched. The CDR3 contains 15 residues. CDR1 is SEHNR and CDR2 is FQNEAQ in the germline V gene (reference sequence). Together with reference TRBV7-9 and TRBJ1-5, the CDR3 gives the full variable domain: DTGVSQNPRHKITKRGQNVTFRCDPISEHNRLYWYRQTLGQGPEFLTYFQNEAQLEKSRLLSDRFSAERPKGSFSTLEIQRTEQGDSAMYLCASSGTGRMGQPQHFGDGTRLSIL.

This clonotype was picked up a small number of times. The chain recombines TRBV2 with TRBJ2-5; 9 bases align to TRBD1. This CDR3 has 16 residues. Germline CDR1 reads SNHLY; CDR2 reads FYNNEI. Trimming at V came to 3 bases and at J to 0 bases, leaving 5 bases not matched to a gene. In DNA, the CDR3 is TGTGCCAGCAGTGAGGGACAGGGACAGTACCAAGAGACCCAGTACTTC. Its translation: CASSEGQGQYQETQYF.

About this clonotype: A read error may explain this, as a much larger clone is one base away. The V call is TRBV7-6, the J call TRBJ1-5, with D hard to call. Per germline, CDR1 SGHVS and CDR2 FNYEAQ. CDR3 length equals 15 residues. This chain's CDR3 is CASSLRKGWDQPQRF. CDR3 nucleotide sequence: TGTGCCAGCAGCTTGAGAAAAGGTTGGGATCAGCCCCAGCGTTTT. The whole variable domain, filled in from reference TRBV7-6 and TRBJ1-5, reads GAGVSQSPRYKVTKRGQDVALRCDPISGHVSLYWYRQALGQGPEFLTYFNYEAQQDKSGLPNDRFSAERPEGSISTLTIQRTEQRDSAMYRCASSLRKGWDQPQRFGDGTRLSIL.

V is TRBV7-9 and J is TRBJ2-7, with 9 nucleotides matching TRBD1. The CDR3 consists of 17 residues. CDR1 SEHNR and CDR2 FQNEAQ come from the germline V gene (reference sequence). V trimming: 6 bases; J trimming: 2 bases; junction bases outside the gene matches: 14. This chain's CDR3 is CASRVRGRDRVTYEQYV. Written as DNA, the CDR3 is TGTGCCAGCAGAGTTAGGGGCCGGGACAGGGTAACCTACGAGCAGTACGTC.

The rearrangement joins TRBV7-9 to TRBJ2-1; TRBD2 matches 7 bases. The CDR3 has 18 amino acids. Germline CDR1 and CDR2: SEHNR and FQNEAQ (reference sequence). With 5 bases clipped from V and 12 bases from J, the junction kept 25 bases outside the gene matches. The CDR3 DNA reads TGTGCCAGCAGCCCCCCAACGGGGGGTCTCTCTTTACAAGTTGGGCAGTTCTTC. Protein product: CASSPPTGGLSLQVGQFF.

The chain joins TRBV4-1 to TRBJ2-1; TRBD1 agrees at 7 bases. V lost 5 bases and J lost 4; bases outside the gene matches: 8. The CDR3 totals 15 residues. Germline values: CDR1 MGHRA, CDR2 YSYEKL. The DNA of the CDR3 is TGCGCCAGCAGCGAGTACGGGACAGTTTACAATGAGCAGTTCTTC. It yields the protein CASSEYGTVYNEQFF.

The gene calls are TRBV24-1 and TRBJ2-1; 7 bases line up with TRBD1. With V trimmed by 8 bases and J by 3 bases, 9 bases remained unmatched. CDR3 length: 15 amino acids. Germline V gene sequence: CDR1 KGHDR, CDR2 SFDVKD. CDR3 DNA: TGTGCCACCAAAGACCGGGACAGTAACTACAATGAGCAGTTCTTC. It yields the protein CATKDRDSNYNEQFF.

There are a few counts of this clonotype. This chain connects TRBV7-6 to TRBJ2-3; 12 bases map to TRBD1. V gave up 1 base and J gave up 8 bases; unmatched junction bases: 4. The CDR3 contains 15 residues. The germline gives CDR1 SGHVS, CDR2 FNYEAQ. CDR3 bases: TGTGCCAGCAGCTTAGGGGGGACAGGGGGCTCTACGCAGTATTTT. Translation gives CASSLGGTGGSTQYF.

With respect to this clonotype: Germline and junction disagree at one end, which may indicate a read error. The chain couples TRBV7-1 to TRBJ2-7; 9 bases line up with TRBD2. TRBV7-1 is sorted into the ORF group, with uncertain function. The CDR3 runs 17 residues. The CDR3 sequence: CVSSGDLRGLAILEQYF. CDR3 coding DNA: TGTGTCAGCAGCGGCGACCTTCGGGGACTAGCTATCCTGGAGCAGTACTTC.

The genes are TRBV5-4 and TRBJ1-6, with 10 bases matching TRBD1. The junction had 18 bases not matched to a gene; V was cut back by 4 bases and J by 8 bases. The length of the CDR3 is 19 residues. Germline lookup yields CDR1 SGHNT and CDR2 YYREEE (reference sequence). CDR3 bases: TGTGCCAGCAGCCGCTATACGACAGGGGGCTGGGGAAACGATTCACCCCTCCACTTT. Translated, it gives CASSRYTTGGWGNDSPLHF.

V and J are TRBV6-1 and TRBJ1-1; D is unresolved. The CDR3 loop spans 14 amino acids. The V gene's germline CDR1 is MNHNS and CDR2 SASEGT. Between the trimmed V and J ends, which lost 0 bases and 5 bases, there was a span of 10 bases. In DNA, the CDR3 is TGTGCCAGCAGTGAAGCGCCGGGCGGGACTGAAGCTTTCTTT. Residues: CASSEAPGGTEAFF.

This clonotype was seen repeatedly, ten times or more. The rearrangement joins TRBV7-2 to TRBJ2-7, with D perhaps matching TRBD2 (7 bases). Germline CDR1 SGHTA, CDR2 FQGNSA. The CDR3 is 17 residues long. Trimming removed 2 bases from V and 1 base from J, with 18 bases in between. For the CDR3, the DNA is TGTGCCAGCAGCTTATCTTCCGGGGGGCTTGTTTCCTACGAGCAGTACTTC. Protein product: CASSLSSGGLVSYEQYF. The entire variable domain, with the rest obtained from reference TRBV7-2 and TRBJ2-7, is as follows: GAGVSQSPSNKVTEKGKDVELRCDPISGHTALYWYRQSLGQGLEFLIYFQGNSAPDKSGLPSDRFSAERTGGSVSTLTIQRTQQEDSAVYLCASSLSSGGLVSYEQYFGPGTRLTVT.